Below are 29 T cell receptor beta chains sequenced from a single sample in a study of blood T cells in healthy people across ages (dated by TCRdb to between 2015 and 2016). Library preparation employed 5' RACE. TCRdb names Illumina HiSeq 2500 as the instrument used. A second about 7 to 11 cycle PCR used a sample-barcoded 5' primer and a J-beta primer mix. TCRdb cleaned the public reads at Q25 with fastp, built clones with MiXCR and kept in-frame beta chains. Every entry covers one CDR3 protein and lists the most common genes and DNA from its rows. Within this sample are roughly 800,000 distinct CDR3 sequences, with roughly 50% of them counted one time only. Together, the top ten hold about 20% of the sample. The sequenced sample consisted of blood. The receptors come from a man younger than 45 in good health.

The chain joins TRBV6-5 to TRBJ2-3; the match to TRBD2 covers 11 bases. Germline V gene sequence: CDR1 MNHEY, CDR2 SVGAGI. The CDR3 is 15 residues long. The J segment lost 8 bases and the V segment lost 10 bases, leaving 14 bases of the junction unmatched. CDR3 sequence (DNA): TGTGCCACTGGGGGGACTAGCGGTGACCTTGCTACGCAGTATTTT. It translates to CATGGTSGDLATQYF.

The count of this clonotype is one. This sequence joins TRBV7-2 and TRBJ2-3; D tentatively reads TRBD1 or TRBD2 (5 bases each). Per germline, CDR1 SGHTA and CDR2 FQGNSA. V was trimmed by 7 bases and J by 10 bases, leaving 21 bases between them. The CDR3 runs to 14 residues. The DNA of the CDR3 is TGTGCCAGCACCCCACCATTTACTAGAGGGGCGCAGTATTTT. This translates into CASTPPFTRGAQYF. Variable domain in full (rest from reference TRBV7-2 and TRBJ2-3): GAGVSQSPSNKVTEKGKDVELRCDPISGHTALYWYRQSLGQGLEFLIYFQGNSAPDKSGLPSDRFSAERTGGSVSTLTIQRTQQEDSAVYLCASTPPFTRGAQYFGPGTRLTVL.

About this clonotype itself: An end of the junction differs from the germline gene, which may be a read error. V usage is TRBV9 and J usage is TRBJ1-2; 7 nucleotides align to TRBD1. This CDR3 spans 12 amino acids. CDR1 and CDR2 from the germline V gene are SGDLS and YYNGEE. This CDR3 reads CAGSNRGGGYTF. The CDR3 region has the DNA TGTGCCGGCAGCAACAGGGGAGGCGGCTACACCTTC.

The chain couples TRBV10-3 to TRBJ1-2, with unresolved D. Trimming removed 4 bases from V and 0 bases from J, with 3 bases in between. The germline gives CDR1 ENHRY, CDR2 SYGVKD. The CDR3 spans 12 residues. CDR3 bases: TGTGCCATCAGTGCAGCTAACTATGGCTACACCTTC. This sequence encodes CAISAANYGYTF.

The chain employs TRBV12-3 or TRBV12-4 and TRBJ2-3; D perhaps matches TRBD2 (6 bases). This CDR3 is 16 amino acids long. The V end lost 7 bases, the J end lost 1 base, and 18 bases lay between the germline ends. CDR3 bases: TGTGCCAGCAATAGCGGAGCCCTGAGTGGCACAGATACGCAGTATTTT. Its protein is CASNSGALSGTDTQYF.

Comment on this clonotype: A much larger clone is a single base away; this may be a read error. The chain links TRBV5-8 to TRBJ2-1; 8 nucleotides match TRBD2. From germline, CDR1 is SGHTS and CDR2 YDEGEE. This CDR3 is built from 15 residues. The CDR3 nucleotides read TGTGCCAGCGGCTTTCGGCGGGGGGCCCACAATGAGCAGTTCTTC. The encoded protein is CASGFRRGAHNEQFF.

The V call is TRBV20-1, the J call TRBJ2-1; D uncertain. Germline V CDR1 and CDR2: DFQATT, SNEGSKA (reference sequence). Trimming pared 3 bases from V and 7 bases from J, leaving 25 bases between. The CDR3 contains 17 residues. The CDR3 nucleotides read TGCAGTGCTAGGGCCGCCAACAAAGGGAATGCCTTGAATGAGCAGTTCTTC. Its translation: CSARAANKGNALNEQFF.

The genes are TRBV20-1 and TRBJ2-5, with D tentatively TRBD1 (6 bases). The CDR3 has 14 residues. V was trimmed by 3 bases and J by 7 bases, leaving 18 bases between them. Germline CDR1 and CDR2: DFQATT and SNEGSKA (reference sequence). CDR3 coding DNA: TGCAGTGCTAGTAATGAAGCAGGGGTTGGGACCCAGTACTTC. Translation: CSASNEAGVGTQYF.

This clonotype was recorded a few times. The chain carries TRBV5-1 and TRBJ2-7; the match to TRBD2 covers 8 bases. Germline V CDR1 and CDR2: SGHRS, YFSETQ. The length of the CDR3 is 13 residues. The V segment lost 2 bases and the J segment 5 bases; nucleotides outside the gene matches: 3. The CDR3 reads CASSFGRGDEQYF. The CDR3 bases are TGCGCCAGCAGCTTCGGGAGGGGCGACGAGCAGTACTTC.

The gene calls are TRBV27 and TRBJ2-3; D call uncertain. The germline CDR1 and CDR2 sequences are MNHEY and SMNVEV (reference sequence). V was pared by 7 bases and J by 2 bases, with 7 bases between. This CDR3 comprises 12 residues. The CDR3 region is CASKPTTDTQYF. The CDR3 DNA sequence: TGTGCCAGCAAACCTACCACAGATACGCAGTATTTT.

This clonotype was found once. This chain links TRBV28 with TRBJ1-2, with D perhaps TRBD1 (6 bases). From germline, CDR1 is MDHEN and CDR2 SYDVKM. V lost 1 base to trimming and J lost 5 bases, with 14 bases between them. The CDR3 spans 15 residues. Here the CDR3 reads CASSLYFRGGYGYTF. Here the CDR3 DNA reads TGTGCCAGCAGTTTATACTTCAGGGGAGGGTATGGCTACACCTTC.

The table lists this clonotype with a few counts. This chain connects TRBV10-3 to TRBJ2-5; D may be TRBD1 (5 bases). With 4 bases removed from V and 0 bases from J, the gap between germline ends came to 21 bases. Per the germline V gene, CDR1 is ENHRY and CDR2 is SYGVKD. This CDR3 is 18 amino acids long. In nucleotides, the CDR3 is TGTGCCATCAGTGTCAACGGCCGTGGACACCAGTACCAAGAGACCCAGTACTTC. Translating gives CAISVNGRGHQYQETQYF.

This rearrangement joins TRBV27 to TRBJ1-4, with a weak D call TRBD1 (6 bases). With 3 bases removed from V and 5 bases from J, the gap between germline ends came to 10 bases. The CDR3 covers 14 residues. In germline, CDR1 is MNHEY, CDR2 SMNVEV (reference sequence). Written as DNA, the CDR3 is TGTGCCAGCAGTTTCGGGGGGGGCAATGAAAAACTGTTTTTT. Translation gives CASSFGGGNEKLFF.

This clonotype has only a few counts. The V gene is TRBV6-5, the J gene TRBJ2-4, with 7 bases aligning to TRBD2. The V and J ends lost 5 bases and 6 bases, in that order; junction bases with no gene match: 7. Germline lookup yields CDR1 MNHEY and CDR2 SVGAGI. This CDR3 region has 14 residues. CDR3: CASSPGSGGNIQYF. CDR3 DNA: TGTGCCAGCAGTCCCGGCTCGGGAGGAAACATTCAGTACTTC.

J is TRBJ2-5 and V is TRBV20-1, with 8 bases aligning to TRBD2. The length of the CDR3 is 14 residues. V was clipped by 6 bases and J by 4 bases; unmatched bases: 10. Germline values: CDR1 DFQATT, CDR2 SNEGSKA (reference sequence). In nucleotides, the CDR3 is TGCAGTGCCAACGCCGGGGGGGCCTTAGAGACCCAGTACTTC. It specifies CSANAGGALETQYF.

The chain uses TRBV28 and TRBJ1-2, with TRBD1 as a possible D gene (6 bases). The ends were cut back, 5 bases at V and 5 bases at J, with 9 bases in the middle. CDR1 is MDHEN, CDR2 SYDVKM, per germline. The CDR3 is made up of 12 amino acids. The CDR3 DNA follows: TGTGCCAGCAGTCCCGGGACATATGGCTACACCTTC. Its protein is CASSPGTYGYTF.

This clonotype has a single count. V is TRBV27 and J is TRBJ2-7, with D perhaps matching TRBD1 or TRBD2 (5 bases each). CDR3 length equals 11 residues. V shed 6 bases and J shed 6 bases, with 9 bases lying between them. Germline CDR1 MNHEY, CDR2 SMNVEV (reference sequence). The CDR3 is CASRAGSEQYF. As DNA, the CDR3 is TGTGCCAGCAGGGCAGGGAGCGAGCAGTACTTC.

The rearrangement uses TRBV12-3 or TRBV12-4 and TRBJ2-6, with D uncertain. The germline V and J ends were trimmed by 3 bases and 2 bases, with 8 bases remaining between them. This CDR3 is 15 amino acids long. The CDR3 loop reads CASSFGSPGANVLTF. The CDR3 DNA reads TGTGCCAGCAGTTTTGGATCCCCTGGGGCCAACGTCCTGACTTTC.

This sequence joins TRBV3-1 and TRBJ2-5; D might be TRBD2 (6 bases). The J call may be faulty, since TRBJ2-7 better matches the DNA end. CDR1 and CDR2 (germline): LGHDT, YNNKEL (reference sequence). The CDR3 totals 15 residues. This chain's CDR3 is CASSQGGARHYEQYF. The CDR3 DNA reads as TGTGCCAGCAGCCAAGGCGGGGCCCGACACTACGAGCAGTACTTC.

This CDR3 reads CASSPAGYGYTF. CDR3 DNA sequence: TGCGCCAGCAGCCCGGCTGGTTATGGCTACACCTTC. The V gene is TRBV5-1, the J gene TRBJ1-2; D uncertain. This CDR3 is 12 amino acids long. The V end lost 4 bases, the J end lost 5 bases, and 9 bases lay between the germline ends. Germline V gene sequence: CDR1 SGHRS, CDR2 YFSETQ.

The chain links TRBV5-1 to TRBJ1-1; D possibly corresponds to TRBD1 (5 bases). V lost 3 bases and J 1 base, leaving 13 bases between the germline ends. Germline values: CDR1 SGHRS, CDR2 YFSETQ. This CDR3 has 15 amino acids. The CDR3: CASSWSGTENTEAFF. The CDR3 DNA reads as TGCGCCAGCAGCTGGTCCGGGACGGAGAACACTGAAGCTTTCTTT.

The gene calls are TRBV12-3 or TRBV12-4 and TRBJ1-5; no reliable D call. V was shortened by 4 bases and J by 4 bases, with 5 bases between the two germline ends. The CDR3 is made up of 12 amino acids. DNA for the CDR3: TGTGCCAGCAGTTCCCAAAATCAGCCCCAGCATTTT. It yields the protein CASSSQNQPQHF.

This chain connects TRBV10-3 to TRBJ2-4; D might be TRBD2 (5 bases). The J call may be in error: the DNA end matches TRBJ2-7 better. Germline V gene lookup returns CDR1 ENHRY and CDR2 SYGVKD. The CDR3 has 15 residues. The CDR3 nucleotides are TGTGCCATCAGTGAGTCTAAACTAGTCTCCTACGAGCAGTACTTC. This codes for CAISESKLVSYEQYF.

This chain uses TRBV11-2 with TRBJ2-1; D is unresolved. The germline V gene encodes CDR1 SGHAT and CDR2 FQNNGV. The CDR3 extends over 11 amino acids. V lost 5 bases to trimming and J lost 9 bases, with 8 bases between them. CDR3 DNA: TGTGCCAGCAGCCGTCCGGGTGAGCAGTTCTTC. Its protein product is CASSRPGEQFF. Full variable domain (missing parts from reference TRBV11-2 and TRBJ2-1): EAGVAQSPRYKIIEKRQSVAFWCNPISGHATLYWYQQILGQGPKLLIQFQNNGVVDDSQLPKDRFSAERLKGVDSTLKIQPAKLEDSAVYLCASSRPGEQFFGPGTRLTVL.

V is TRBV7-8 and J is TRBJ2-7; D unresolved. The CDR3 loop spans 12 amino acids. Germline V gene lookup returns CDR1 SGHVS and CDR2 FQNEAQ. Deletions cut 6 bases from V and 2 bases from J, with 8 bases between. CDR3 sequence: CASSQRAYEQYF. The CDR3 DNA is TGTGCCAGCAGTCAAAGAGCCTACGAGCAGTACTTC.

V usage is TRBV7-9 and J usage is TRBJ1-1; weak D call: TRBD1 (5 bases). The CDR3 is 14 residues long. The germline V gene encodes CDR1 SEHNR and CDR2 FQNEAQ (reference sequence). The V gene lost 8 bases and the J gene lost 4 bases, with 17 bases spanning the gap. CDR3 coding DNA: TGTGCCAGCCAGCTGGGGGGTAGGGGCACTGAAGCTTTCTTT. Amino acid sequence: CASQLGGRGTEAFF. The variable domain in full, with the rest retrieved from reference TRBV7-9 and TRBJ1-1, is DTGVSQNPRHKITKRGQNVTFRCDPISEHNRLYWYRQTLGQGPEFLTYFQNEAQLEKSRLLSDRFSAERPKGSFSTLEIQRTEQGDSAMYLCASQLGGRGTEAFFGQGTRLTVV.

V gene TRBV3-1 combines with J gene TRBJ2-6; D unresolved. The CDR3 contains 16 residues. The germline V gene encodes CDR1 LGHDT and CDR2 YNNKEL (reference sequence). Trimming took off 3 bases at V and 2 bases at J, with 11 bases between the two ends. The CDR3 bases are TGTGCCAGCAGCCACATTAGTCACCCTGGGGCCAACGTCCTGACTTTC. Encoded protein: CASSHISHPGANVLTF.

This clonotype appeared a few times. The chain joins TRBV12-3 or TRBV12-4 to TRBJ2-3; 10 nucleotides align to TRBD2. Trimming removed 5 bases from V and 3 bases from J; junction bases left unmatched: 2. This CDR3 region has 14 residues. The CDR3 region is CASSPSGSTDTQYF. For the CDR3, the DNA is TGTGCCAGCAGTCCTAGCGGGAGTACAGATACGCAGTATTTT.

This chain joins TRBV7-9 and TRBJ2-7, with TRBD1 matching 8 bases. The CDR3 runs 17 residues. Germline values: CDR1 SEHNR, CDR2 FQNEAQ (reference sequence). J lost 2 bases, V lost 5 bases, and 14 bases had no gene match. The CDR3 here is CASSPRQDRDRPYEQYF. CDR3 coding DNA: TGTGCCAGCAGCCCAAGGCAGGACCGGGACAGGCCCTACGAGCAGTACTTC.